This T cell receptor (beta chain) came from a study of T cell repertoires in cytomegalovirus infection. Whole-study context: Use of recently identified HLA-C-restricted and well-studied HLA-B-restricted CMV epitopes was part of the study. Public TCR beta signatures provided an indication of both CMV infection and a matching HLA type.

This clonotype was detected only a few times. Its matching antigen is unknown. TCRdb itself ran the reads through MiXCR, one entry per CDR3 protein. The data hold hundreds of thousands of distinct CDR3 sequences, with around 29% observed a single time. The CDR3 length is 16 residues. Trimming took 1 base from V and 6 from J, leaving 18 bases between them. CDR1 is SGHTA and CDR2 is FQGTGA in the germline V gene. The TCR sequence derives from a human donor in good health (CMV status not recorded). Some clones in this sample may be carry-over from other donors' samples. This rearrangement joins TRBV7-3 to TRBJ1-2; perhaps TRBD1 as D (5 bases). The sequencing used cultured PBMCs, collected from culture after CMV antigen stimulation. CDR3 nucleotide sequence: TGTGCCAGCAGCTTAAGACAACCTGGGCGGGACGATGGCTACACCTTC. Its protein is CASSLRQPGRDDGYTF.